This passage covers 11 T cell receptor beta chains from one sample sequenced in a study of T cell repertoires in cytomegalovirus infection. TCRdb analysed the reads with MiXCR anew, one entry per CDR3 protein. Of hundreds of thousands of distinct CDR3 sequences in the sample, 17% were seen once. Sequenced sample: PBMCs. The receptors were sampled from a human donor in good health (CMV status not recorded). Some clones in this sample may be carry-over from other donors' samples.

This chain links TRBV5-4 with TRBJ2-7, with 11 bases identical to TRBD2. In germline, CDR1 is SGHNT, CDR2 YYREEE (reference sequence). The junction had 14 bases not matched to a gene; V was cut back by 4 bases and J by 5 bases. CDR3 size: 17 residues. The CDR3 loop is CASSNTLLAGGGHEQYF. The CDR3, as DNA: TGTGCCAGCAGCAACACCCTTCTAGCGGGGGGAGGTCACGAGCAGTACTTC. The variable domain in full, completed from reference TRBV5-4 and TRBJ2-7, reads ETGVTQSPTHLIKTRGQQVTLRCSSQSGHNTVSWYQQALGQGPQFIFQYYREEENGRGNFPPRFSGLQFPNYSSELNVNALELDDSALYLCASSNTLLAGGGHEQYFGPGTRLTVT.

The chain carries TRBV6-6 and TRBJ1-2; 11 nucleotides match TRBD1. Germline CDR1 is MNHNY and CDR2 is SVGAGI (reference sequence). This CDR3 is 16 amino acids long. V trimming: 0 bases; J trimming: 5 bases; junction bases outside the gene matches: 5. The CDR3 DNA reads as TGTGCCAGCAGTTACTCGAGGACAGGGGGCGGGTATGGCTACACCTTC. It translates to CASSYSRTGGGYGYTF.

This clonotype has a count of ten or more. The chain employs TRBV28 and TRBJ1-2, with 7 bases lining up with TRBD1. From germline, CDR1 is MDHEN and CDR2 SYDVKM. V was pared by 5 bases and J by 4 bases, with 13 bases of the junction left unmatched. The CDR3 contains 16 residues. In DNA, the CDR3 is TGTGCCAGCAGTCTGGACGAACAGGGGAGGGCCTATGGCTACACCTTC. Amino acids: CASSLDEQGRAYGYTF.

In its sample, this clonotype was seen many times. The chain uses TRBV7-2 and TRBJ2-6; unclear D gene. The CDR3 covers 16 residues. V shed 8 bases and J shed 0 bases, with 14 bases lying between them. Germline values: CDR1 SGHTA, CDR2 FQGNSA. The CDR3 sequence: CASRPRGNSGANVLTF. Written as DNA, the CDR3 is TGTGCCAGCCGCCCTCGTGGGAACTCTGGGGCCAACGTCCTGACTTTC. The variable domain in full, with the rest retrieved from reference TRBV7-2 and TRBJ2-6, is GAGVSQSPSNKVTEKGKDVELRCDPISGHTALYWYRQSLGQGLEFLIYFQGNSAPDKSGLPSDRFSAERTGGSVSTLTIQRTQQEDSAVYLCASRPRGNSGANVLTFGAGSRLTVL.

There are a few counts of this clonotype. The chain couples TRBV15 to TRBJ1-4, with unresolved D. This CDR3 contains 15 residues. Trimming shortened V by 2 bases and J by 4 bases, and 11 bases separated the two germline ends. Germline V lookup: CDR1 LNHNV, CDR2 YYDKDF (reference sequence). DNA of the CDR3: TGTGCCACCAGCAGAAGGACCAGCGTTAATGAAAAACTGTTTTTT. Its protein product is CATSRRTSVNEKLFF.

In this sample, this clonotype turned up a few times. V gene TRBV5-4 combines with J gene TRBJ2-1; TRBD2 aligns across 7 bases. Per the germline V gene, CDR1 is SGHNT and CDR2 is YYREEE (reference sequence). V dropped 0 bases and J dropped 5; count of bases not matched to a gene: 8. The CDR3 sequence is 16 residues long. The CDR3 region has the DNA TGTGCCAGCAGCTTGGAAGTGTGGGGGGGGGACAATGAGCAGTTCTTC. Its translation: CASSLEVWGGDNEQFF.

In this sample, this clonotype turned up once. The chain employs TRBV5-4 and TRBJ2-7, with 8 bases identical to TRBD2. V dropped 5 bases and J dropped 0; count of bases not matched to a gene: 4. The CDR3 runs to 14 residues. CDR1 and CDR2 from the germline V gene are SGHNT and YYREEE (reference sequence). CDR3 sequence (DNA): TGTGCCAGCAGTAAGCGGGGGAGCTCCTACGAGCAGTACTTC. Protein: CASSKRGSSYEQYF.

Remarks on this clonotype: Possible read error: a much larger clone is one base away. The CDR3 spells CASTPGHDQPQHF. The DNA for the CDR3 is TGTGCCAGCACCCCGGGACACGATCAGCCCCAGCATTTT. This sequence joins TRBV7-2 and TRBJ1-5; maybe TRBD1 (6 bases). With 7 bases removed from V and 5 bases from J, the gap between germline ends came to 12 bases. The CDR3 contains 13 residues. CDR1 is SGHTA and CDR2 is FQGNSA in the germline V gene.

In its sample, this clonotype was seen many times. The rearrangement links TRBV7-2 to TRBJ2-4, with TRBD1 identical over 12 bases. Trimming at V came to 5 bases and at J to 8 bases, leaving 7 bases not matched to a gene. Germline CDR1 is SGHTA and CDR2 is FQGNSA. This CDR3 has 15 residues. As DNA, the CDR3 is TGTGCCAGCAGCCCGGGACAGGGGGCGGGTGACATTCAGTACTTC. This sequence encodes CASSPGQGAGDIQYF.

The J gene is TRBJ2-3, the V gene TRBV29-1; possible D gene TRBD2, 6 bases. CDR3 size: 13 residues. The germline V gene encodes CDR1 SQVTM and CDR2 ANQGSEA. V was shortened by 3 bases and J by 8 bases, with 15 bases between the two germline ends. This chain's CDR3 is CSVELALRGTQYF. The DNA for the CDR3 is TGCAGCGTTGAGCTAGCCCTGCGGGGTACGCAGTATTTT.

This clonotype was seen ten or more times. V is TRBV7-8 and J is TRBJ2-4, with D perhaps TRBD1 (6 bases). There are 17 residues in the CDR3. Trimming cost V 5 bases and J 1 base, with 18 bases left between them. Germline V CDR1 and CDR2: SGHVS, FQNEAQ. CDR3 region: CASSPPGTREAKNIQYF. CDR3 coding DNA: TGTGCCAGCAGCCCACCCGGGACAAGGGAGGCCAAAAACATTCAGTACTTC. The entire variable domain, with the rest obtained from reference TRBV7-8 and TRBJ2-4, is as follows: GAGVSQSPRYKVAKRGQDVALRCDPISGHVSLFWYQQALGQGPEFLTYFQNEAQLDKSGLPSDRFFAERPEGSVSTLKIQRTQQEDSAVYLCASSPPGTREAKNIQYFGAGTRLSVL.